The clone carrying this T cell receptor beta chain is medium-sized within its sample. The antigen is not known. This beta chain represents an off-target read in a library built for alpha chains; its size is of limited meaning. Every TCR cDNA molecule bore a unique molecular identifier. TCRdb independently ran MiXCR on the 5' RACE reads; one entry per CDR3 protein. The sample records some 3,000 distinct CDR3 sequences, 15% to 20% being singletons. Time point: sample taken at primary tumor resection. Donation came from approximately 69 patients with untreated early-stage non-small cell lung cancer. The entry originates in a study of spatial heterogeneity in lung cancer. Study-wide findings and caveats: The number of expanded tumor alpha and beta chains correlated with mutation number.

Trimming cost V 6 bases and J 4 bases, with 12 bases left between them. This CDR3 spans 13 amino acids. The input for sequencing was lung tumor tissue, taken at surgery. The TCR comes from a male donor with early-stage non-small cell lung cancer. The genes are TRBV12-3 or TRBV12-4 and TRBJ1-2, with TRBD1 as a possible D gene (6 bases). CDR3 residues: CASSFDRIYGYTF. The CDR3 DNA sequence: TGTGCCAGCAGCTTTGACAGGATCTATGGCTACACCTTC.